The 16 T cell receptor beta chains given below trace back to one sample, sequenced in a study of shared clonotypes between healthy human individuals. The repertoire was sequenced with immunoSEQ multiplex PCR; TCRdb's copy has only in-frame clones and lacks some. The profile shows roughly 1 million clones, about 77% of them singletons. The sample taken for sequencing was memory CD4+ T cells sorted from blood. Subset here: CD45RA-negative fraction. Receptors originate from a man aged 18 to 35 in good health.

The rearrangement links TRBV5-1 to TRBJ1-1; a weak D match, TRBD1 (6 bases). Germline assignment: CDR1 SGHRS and CDR2 YFSETQ. V was clipped by 1 base and J by 10 bases, with 20 bases between them. This CDR3 contains 15 residues. The CDR3 is CASSLQKGQSEIAFF. CDR3 bases: TGCGCCAGCAGCTTGCAAAAAGGACAGTCTGAGATAGCTTTCTTT.

This clone was recorded only once. The genes are TRBV10-3 and TRBJ2-1, with TRBD2 matching over 14 bases. The CDR3 is 19 amino acids. Germline assignment: CDR1 ENHRY and CDR2 SYGVKD. J gave up 1 base and V 4 bases, and 9 bases lay outside the gene matches. CDR3 region: CAISGTGTSGGRSYNEQFF. In DNA, the CDR3 is TGTGCCATCAGTGGGACCGGGACTAGCGGGGGACGGTCCTACAATGAGCAGTTCTTC.

This clone was seen only once. The chain has TRBV5-1 and TRBJ2-7, with TRBD1 as a possible D gene (5 bases). The CDR3 contains 13 residues. CDR1 is SGHRS and CDR2 is YFSETQ in the germline V gene. V lost 7 bases and J lost 2, with 13 bases in between. This chain's CDR3 is CASSIPGTYEQYF. In nucleotides, the CDR3 is TGCGCCAGCTCAATTCCAGGGACCTACGAGCAGTACTTC. Full variable domain (missing parts from reference TRBV5-1 and TRBJ2-7): KAGVTQTPRYLIKTRGQQVTLSCSPISGHRSVSWYQQTPGQGLQFLFEYFSETQRNKGNFPGRFSGRQFSNSRSEMNVSTLELGDSALYLCASSIPGTYEQYFGPGTRLTVT.

V and J are TRBV15 and TRBJ2-2; possibly TRBD2 for D (5 bases). Germline CDR1 LNHNV, CDR2 YYDKDF (reference sequence). This CDR3 comprises 15 residues. The germline V and J ends were trimmed by 5 bases and 1 base, with 11 bases remaining between them. CDR3 in amino acids: CATSPPGMNTGELFF. The CDR3 DNA reads as TGTGCCACCAGCCCCCCGGGAATGAACACCGGGGAGCTGTTTTTT.

J is TRBJ1-1 and V is TRBV9, with TRBD1 matching over 9 bases. Per the germline V gene, CDR1 is SGDLS and CDR2 is YYNGEE. The CDR3 consists of 17 residues. The V segment lost 3 bases and the J segment 5 bases; nucleotides outside the gene matches: 14. CDR3 DNA sequence: TGTGCCAGCAGCGCTACCCCACAGGGGGCAGGTTTTACTGAAGCTTTCTTT. Protein: CASSATPQGAGFTEAFF.

This clone occurred a few times. Other DNA sequences in the sample encode the same CDR3. This chain links TRBV7-9 with TRBJ1-5, with 7 bases fitting TRBD1. Per germline, CDR1 SEHNR and CDR2 FQNEAQ (reference sequence). This CDR3 has 14 amino acids. Trimming at V came to 4 bases and at J to 2 bases, leaving 2 bases not matched to a gene. In nucleotides, the CDR3 is TGTGCCAGCAGCTCCGGGACAGGCAATCAGCCCCAGCATTTT. Its translation: CASSSGTGNQPQHF.

This clone showed up just once. The chain joins TRBV30 to TRBJ1-5; 8 nucleotides line up with TRBD1. CDR1 and CDR2 from the germline V gene are GTSNPN and SVGIG (reference sequence). The CDR3 extends over 13 amino acids. V lost 7 bases and J lost 4; bases outside the gene matches: 6. The CDR3 nucleotides read TGTGCCTTCTCTCGGGACAGGAATCAGCCCCAGCATTTT. Translated: CAFSRDRNQPQHF.

The genes are TRBV11-2 and TRBJ2-1; weak D call: TRBD2 (5 bases). V lost 5 bases and J 7 bases, leaving 18 bases between the germline ends. The germline gives CDR1 SGHAT, CDR2 FQNNGV. The CDR3 consists of 15 residues. DNA of the CDR3: TGTGCCAGCAGCCATGGGTCCTTCCGAGGGAATGAGCAGTTCTTC. Protein: CASSHGSFRGNEQFF.

The chain joins TRBV23-1 to TRBJ1-5; the D is unclear. TRBV23-1 is noted as an ORF with a role that remains uncertain. V was clipped by 10 bases and J by 10 bases, with 14 bases between them. The CDR3 covers 11 residues. The CDR3 here is CATDRSLPQHF. The CDR3 coding sequence is TGCGCCACCGACCGGAGCTTACCCCAGCATTTT.

This rearrangement joins TRBV5-8 to TRBJ2-7; D gene ambiguous. This CDR3 comprises 13 residues. The V and J ends lost 2 bases and 6 bases respectively, with 12 bases between them. CDR1 and CDR2 (germline): SGHTS, YDEGEE. CDR3 in amino acids: CASSFGSDFEQYF. In nucleotides, the CDR3 is TGTGCCAGCAGCTTTGGTTCAGATTTCGAGCAGTACTTC.

This chain links TRBV19 with TRBJ1-2, with D unresolved. In germline, CDR1 is LNHDA, CDR2 SQIVND (reference sequence). This CDR3 contains 14 residues. The V end was cut by 3 bases, the J end by 4 bases, with 12 bases between. The CDR3 DNA reads as TGTGCCAGTAGTATGCAGGCTCTGGGCTATGGCTACACCTTC. It is translated as CASSMQALGYGYTF.

The rearrangement joins TRBV5-1 to TRBJ2-5, with D possibly TRBD2 on 5 matching bases. With 4 bases removed from V and 5 bases from J, the gap between germline ends came to 12 bases. CDR3 length equals 13 residues. CDR1 SGHRS and CDR2 YFSETQ come from the germline V gene. CDR3 region: CASSPDSGETQYF. The CDR3 DNA sequence: TGCGCCAGCAGCCCGGACTCGGGGGAGACCCAGTACTTC.

Regarding this clone: Within the sample, other DNA sequences also encode this same CDR3. The chain is built from TRBV7-2 and TRBJ2-3, with 10 bases fitting TRBD2. This CDR3 has 14 amino acids. Germline V gene sequence: CDR1 SGHTA, CDR2 FQGNSA. V shed 3 bases, J shed 4 bases, and the junction held 1 base outside the gene matches. The CDR3 region is CASSLGTSADTQYF. In DNA, the CDR3 is TGTGCCAGCAGCTTGGGGACTAGCGCAGATACGCAGTATTTT.

The V gene is TRBV18, the J gene TRBJ2-2; no clear D gene. This CDR3 is 14 amino acids long. The V gene lost 3 bases and the J gene lost 0 bases, with 5 bases spanning the gap. The V gene's germline CDR1 is KGHSH and CDR2 LQKENI. In nucleotides, the CDR3 is TGTGCCAGCTCACCGCTGGCGAACACCGGGGAGCTGTTTTTT. Amino acid sequence: CASSPLANTGELFF.

Concerning this clone itself: This may stem from a read error, because a much larger clone lies one nucleotide away. In the same sample, other DNA sequences code for this CDR3. The rearrangement links TRBV28 to TRBJ1-1, with 8 bases fitting TRBD1. The CDR3 sequence is 14 residues long. Trimming cost V 5 bases and J 1 base; bases outside gene matches: 3. Germline CDR1 reads MDHEN; CDR2 reads SYDVKM. The CDR3 nucleotides read TGTGCCAGCAGTCCAGGGACAGGGAACACTGAAGCTTTCTTT. Translation: CASSPGTGNTEAFF.

This clone was counted between two and nine times. This chain uses TRBV10-1 with TRBJ2-7; 10 positions match TRBD1. This CDR3 spans 16 amino acids. Germline CDR1 and CDR2: WNHNN and SYGVQD (reference sequence). Losses at the gene ends were 5 bases for V and 5 bases for J; bases not matched to a gene: 12. The CDR3 DNA is TGCGCCAGCAGTCCGTCACTCGGGACAGGGGCCCACGAGCAGTACTTC. It specifies CASSPSLGTGAHEQYF.